A selection of T cell receptor beta chains follows, all from one sample in a study of blood T cell repertoires in COVID-19. TCRdb's copy holds only in-frame clones and misses some; the assay was immunoSEQ multiplex PCR. Of some 45,000 clones listed, around 90% were seen once; the top ten hold roughly an eighth. The sample taken for sequencing was peripheral blood. The receptors come from a human donor with active COVID-19. The donor label of this sample is uncertain. Each CDR3 is given with its conserved first and last residue. A D gene is named only where the DNA matches it firmly. Not every row has a clone size; where given, it reads once, few, many or a size class.

J gene	D gene	V gene	clone size	CDR3 DNA	CDR3 protein
TRBJ2-1	TRBD2	TRBV7-8	few	TGTGCCAGCAGCTCCTTAGCGGGAGAATATGAGCAGTTCTTC	CASSSLAGEYEQFF
TRBJ2-5	NA	TRBV5-4	once	TGTGCCAGCAGAGACAGTAACCAAGAGACCCAGTACTTC	CASRDSNQETQYF
TRBJ1-5	NA	TRBV3-1/TRBV3-2	NA	TGTGCCAGCAGCCAAGACGGGGGTCAGCCCCAGCATTTT	CASSQDGGQPQHF
TRBJ2-5	NA	TRBV5-6	NA	TGTGCCAGCAGCTTGCGTTACCAAGAGACCCAGTACTTC	CASSLRYQETQYF
TRBJ2-7	NA	TRBV6-5	once	TGTGCCAGCAAGGGCCCAGGGACCTACGAGCAGTACTTC	CASKGPGTYEQYF
TRBJ2-1	TRBD1	TRBV5-1	NA	TGCGCCAGCAGCTCCTCCCTAGGGGGCGAGCAGTTCTTC	CASSSSLGGEQFF
TRBJ2-5	NA	TRBV18	once	TGTGCCAGCTCCCATGGACAGATCCAAGAGACCCAGTACTTC	CASSHGQIQETQYF
TRBJ2-3	TRBD1	TRBV15	NA	TGTGCCACCAGCAGAGATCAGGGGGCGGGGTCAGATACGCAGTATTTT	CATSRDQGAGSDTQYF
TRBJ1-6	NA	TRBV7-3	few	TGTGCCAGCAGCTCAGGACTTAATAATTCACCCCTCCACTTT	CASSSGLNNSPLHF
TRBJ1-2	TRBD1	TRBV28	NA	TGTGCCAGCAGTTCTCCCTGGACAGGCCCCTCTGGCTTTGGCTACACCTTC	CASSSPWTGPSGFGYTF
TRBJ2-1	TRBD2	TRBV7-6	NA	TGTGCCAGCAGCTTAGGTGGCGGGAGGGCCTTGGATGAGCAGTTCTTC	CASSLGGGRALDEQFF
TRBJ2-3	TRBD2	TRBV30	NA	TGTGCCTTAGATCCCGGACTAGCGGGGACCACAGATACGCAGTATTTT	CALDPGLAGTTDTQYF
TRBJ2-1	NA	TRBV5-1	NA	TGCGCCAGCAGCTTCGCTTCGGGGCGGGACTCCTACAATGAGCAGTTCTTC	CASSFASGRDSYNEQFF
TRBJ2-7	NA	TRBV11-2	NA	TGTGCCAGCAGCTTAGGAAATTTGGCATTCGGCGGCTACGAGCAGTACTTC	CASSLGNLAFGGYEQYF
TRBJ2-6	TRBD1	TRBV19	NA	TGTGCCAGTCGGACAGGGGGTACTGGGGCCAACGTCCTGACTTTC	CASRTGGTGANVLTF
TRBJ1-1	NA	TRBV5-1	NA	TGCGCCAGCAGCCTAGATAGAAACACTGAAGCTTTCTTT	CASSLDRNTEAFF
TRBJ2-7	NA	TRBV21-1	NA	TGTGCCAGCAGCAAAATCCGACGTGGGACTAGCGGTGACTACGAGCAGTACTTC	CASSKIRRGTSGDYEQYF
TRBJ1-2	NA	TRBV10-3	NA	TGTGCCATCAGTGAGGTCCGGGGCTACACCTTC	CAISEVRGYTF
TRBJ2-7	NA	TRBV2	NA	TGTGCCAGCAGTTTAGGACAGGAGCAGTACTTC	CASSLGQEQYF
TRBJ2-4	NA	TRBV5-1	NA	TGCGCCAGCAGATCAGGGGGCGGGGGCAAAAACATTCAGTACTTC	CASRSGGGGKNIQYF
TRBJ2-1	NA	TRBV5-1	NA	TGCGCCAGCAGAAAGGACAGTTCCTACAATGAGCAGTTCTTC	CASRKDSSYNEQFF
TRBJ2-7	TRBD2	TRBV19	NA	TGTGCCAGTAGTTACACCGGGACTAGTGCGACCTACGAGCAGTACTTC	CASSYTGTSATYEQYF
TRBJ1-2	NA	TRBV27	once	TGTGCCAGCAGTTTCCCGGGGGGGGCAGGCTACACCTTC	CASSFPGGAGYTF
TRBJ2-3	NA	TRBV30	NA	TGTGCCTGGAGTGTACGAAATAGAGATACGCAGTATTTT	CAWSVRNRDTQYF
TRBJ2-5	NA	TRBV30	once	TGTGCCTGGAGAGGGGTGGGACAAGAGACCCAGTACTTC	CAWRGVGQETQYF
TRBJ2-1	NA	TRBV5-5	NA	TGTGCCAGCAGCTTGTCAGGAGGCGGTTGGGAGAATGAGCAGTTCTTC	CASSLSGGGWENEQFF
TRBJ2-5	NA	TRBV5-4	NA	TGTGCCAGCAGCTTGGGAGGTAGCGGTGCGGAGACCCAGTACTTC	CASSLGGSGAETQYF
TRBJ2-3	TRBD2	TRBV7-2	NA	TGTGCCAGCAGCTTAGTCGGTAGCGGGAGCACAGATACGCAGTATTTT	CASSLVGSGSTDTQYF
TRBJ1-1	NA	TRBV29-1	NA	TGCAGCGCCCGGACAGCCATGAACACTGAAGCTTTCTTT	CSARTAMNTEAFF
TRBJ2-1	NA	TRBV19	NA	TGTGCCAGCAGAGCGAGGATCTCCTACAATGAGCAGTTCTTC	CASRARISYNEQFF
TRBJ1-1	NA	TRBV5-1	NA	TGCGCCAGCAGCTTGGCAGGAGGTGTTTACACTGAAGCTTTCTTT	CASSLAGGVYTEAFF
TRBJ1-5	NA	TRBV14	NA	TGTGCCAGCAGCCAGGAAGAAGGTGAGGGGAGCGGGCAGCCCCAGCATTTT	CASSQEEGEGSGQPQHF
TRBJ2-1	TRBD2	TRBV19	NA	TGTGCCAGCAATAGCGGGACTAGCGGGAGCTCCTACAATGAGCAGTTCTTC	CASNSGTSGSSYNEQFF
TRBJ2-2	NA	TRBV7-3	NA	TGTGCCACTAAAAAGGGGGCGAACACCGGGGAGCTGTTTTTT	CATKKGANTGELFF
TRBJ1-2	NA	TRBV19	NA	TGTGCCAGTAGTATAGATTCTACAGCTTACTATGGCTACACCTTC	CASSIDSTAYYGYTF
TRBJ1-2	NA	TRBV3-1/TRBV3-2	NA	TGTGCCAGCAGCCAAGGTCGCTATGGCTACACCTTC	CASSQGRYGYTF
TRBJ2-7	TRBD1	TRBV6-5	NA	TGTGCCAGCAGGGGACAGGGGCCGTCCTACGAGCAGTACTTC	CASRGQGPSYEQYF